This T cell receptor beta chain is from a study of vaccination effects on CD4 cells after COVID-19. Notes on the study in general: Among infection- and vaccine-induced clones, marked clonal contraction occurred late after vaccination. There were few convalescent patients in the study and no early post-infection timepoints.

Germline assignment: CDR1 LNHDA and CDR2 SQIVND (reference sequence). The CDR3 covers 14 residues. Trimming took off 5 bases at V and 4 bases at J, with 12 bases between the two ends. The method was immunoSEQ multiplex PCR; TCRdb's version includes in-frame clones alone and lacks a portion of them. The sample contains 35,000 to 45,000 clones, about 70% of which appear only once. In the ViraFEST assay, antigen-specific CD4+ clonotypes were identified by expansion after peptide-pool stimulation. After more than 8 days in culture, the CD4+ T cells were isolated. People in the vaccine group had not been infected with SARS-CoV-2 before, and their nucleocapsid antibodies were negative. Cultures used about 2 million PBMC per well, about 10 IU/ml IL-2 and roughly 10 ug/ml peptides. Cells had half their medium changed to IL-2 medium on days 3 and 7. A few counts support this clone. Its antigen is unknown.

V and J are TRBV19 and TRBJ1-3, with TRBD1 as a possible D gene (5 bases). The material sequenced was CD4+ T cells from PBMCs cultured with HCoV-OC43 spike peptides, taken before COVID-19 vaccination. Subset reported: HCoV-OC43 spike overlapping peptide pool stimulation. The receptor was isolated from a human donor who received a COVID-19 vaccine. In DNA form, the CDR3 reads TGTGCCAGTAGTTGGGGGGTGGAAGGAAACACCATATATTTT. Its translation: CASSWGVEGNTIYF.